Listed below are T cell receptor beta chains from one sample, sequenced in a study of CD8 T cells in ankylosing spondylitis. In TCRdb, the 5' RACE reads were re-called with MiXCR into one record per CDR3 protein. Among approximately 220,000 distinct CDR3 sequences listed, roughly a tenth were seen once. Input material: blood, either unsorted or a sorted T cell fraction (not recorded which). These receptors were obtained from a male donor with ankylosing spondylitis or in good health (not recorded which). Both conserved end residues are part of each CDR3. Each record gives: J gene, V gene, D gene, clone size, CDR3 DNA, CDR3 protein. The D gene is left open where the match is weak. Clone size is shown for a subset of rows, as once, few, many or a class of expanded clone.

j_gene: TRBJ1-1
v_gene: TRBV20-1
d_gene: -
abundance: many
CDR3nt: TGCAGTGCTAGTCCCGACAGTTCAGTAACCCACTACACTGAAGCTTTCTTT
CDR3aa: CSASPDSSVTHYTEAFF

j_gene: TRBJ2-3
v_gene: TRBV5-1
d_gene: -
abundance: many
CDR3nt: TGCGCCAGCAGCTTTCGAGGGGTTGATACGCAGTATTTT
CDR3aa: CASSFRGVDTQYF

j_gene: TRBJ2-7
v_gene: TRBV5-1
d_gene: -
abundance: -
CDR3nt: TGCGCCAGCAGCTGGGGCGGACAATGGGTGGAGGAGCAGTACTTC
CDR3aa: CASSWGGQWVEEQYF

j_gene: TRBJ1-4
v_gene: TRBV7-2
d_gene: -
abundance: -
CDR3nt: TGTGCCAGCAGCTTTTGGGGCGGGGGCAACGAAAAACTGTTTTTT
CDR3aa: CASSFWGGGNEKLFF

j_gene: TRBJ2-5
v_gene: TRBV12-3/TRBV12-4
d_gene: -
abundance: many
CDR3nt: TGTGCCAGCAGTTTAAGCCGCCCGGTGGAAGAGACCCAGTACTTC
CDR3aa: CASSLSRPVEETQYF

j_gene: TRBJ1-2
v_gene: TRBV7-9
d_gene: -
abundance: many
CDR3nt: TGTGCCAGCAGCGGACGGGCCGGCGCTGGCTACACCTTC
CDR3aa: CASSGRAGAGYTF

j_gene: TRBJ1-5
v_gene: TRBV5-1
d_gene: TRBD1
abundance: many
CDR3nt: TGCGCCAGCAGGCCGGATCCAACAGGGGCTCAGCCCCAGCATTTT
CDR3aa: CASRPDPTGAQPQHF

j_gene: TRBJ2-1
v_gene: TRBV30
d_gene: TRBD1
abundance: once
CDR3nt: TGTGCCTCCCCATGGGGACAGGGGGCCCATGAGCAGTTCTTC
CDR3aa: CASPWGQGAHEQFF

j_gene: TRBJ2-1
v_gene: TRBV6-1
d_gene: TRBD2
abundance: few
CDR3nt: TGTGCCAGCACCCGCGGGGGTATGTACAATGAGCAGTTCTTC
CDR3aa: CASTRGGMYNEQFF

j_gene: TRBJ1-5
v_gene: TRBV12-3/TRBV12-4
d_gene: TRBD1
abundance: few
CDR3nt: TGTGCCAGCAGTTTTGGCCACCTTGGACAGGGGAATCAGCCCCAGCATTTT
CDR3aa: CASSFGHLGQGNQPQHF

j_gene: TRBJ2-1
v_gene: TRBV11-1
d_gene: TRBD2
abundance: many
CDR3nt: TGTGCCAGCAGCTTAGCGCGCGGGGGGAACTTCCTTGGGAACGAGCAGTTCTTC
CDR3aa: CASSLARGGNFLGNEQFF

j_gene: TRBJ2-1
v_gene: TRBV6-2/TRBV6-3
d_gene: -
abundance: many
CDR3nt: TGTGCCAGCAGTTCCGACAGAGATATCAATGAGCAGTTCTTC
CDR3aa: CASSSDRDINEQFF

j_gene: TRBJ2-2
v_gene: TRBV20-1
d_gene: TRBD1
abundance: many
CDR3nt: TGCAGTGCTACGGACAGGGACAACACCGGGGAGCTGTTTTTT
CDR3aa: CSATDRDNTGELFF

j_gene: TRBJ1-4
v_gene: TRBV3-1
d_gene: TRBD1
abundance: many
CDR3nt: TGTGCCAGCAGCCAATCCGCCCAGGGGGGACGCGAAAAACTGTTTTTT
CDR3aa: CASSQSAQGGREKLFF

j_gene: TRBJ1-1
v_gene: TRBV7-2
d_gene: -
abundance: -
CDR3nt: TGTGCCAGCAGCACCCAGGGAGGGTCTGAAGCTTTCTTT
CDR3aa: CASSTQGGSEAFF

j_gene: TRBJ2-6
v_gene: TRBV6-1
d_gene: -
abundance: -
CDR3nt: TGTGCCATCACAGGGTTGTCTGGGGCCAACGTCCTGACTTTC
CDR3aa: CAITGLSGANVLTF

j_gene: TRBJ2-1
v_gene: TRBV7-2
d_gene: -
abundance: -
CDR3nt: TGTGCCAGCAGCTTAGATCGGACAGAATACAATGAGCAGTTCTTC
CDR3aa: CASSLDRTEYNEQFF

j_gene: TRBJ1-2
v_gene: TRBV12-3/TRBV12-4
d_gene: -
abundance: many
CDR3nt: TGTGCCAGCAGTTTCGTCAGAAATGGCTACACCTTC
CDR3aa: CASSFVRNGYTF

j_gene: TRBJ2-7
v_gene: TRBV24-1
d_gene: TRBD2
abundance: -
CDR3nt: TGTGCCACCAGTGATGCGAACCCGGGAGTAGCGGGGGTCTACGAGCAGTACTTC
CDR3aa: CATSDANPGVAGVYEQYF

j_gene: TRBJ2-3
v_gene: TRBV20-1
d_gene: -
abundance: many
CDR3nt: TGCAGTGCTACTCCCCCGGGGGCAGGGACCACAGATACGCAGTATTTT
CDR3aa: CSATPPGAGTTDTQYF

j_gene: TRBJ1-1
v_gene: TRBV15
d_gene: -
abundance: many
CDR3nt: TGTGCCACCAGCAGAGATTCCACTGAAGCTTTCTTT
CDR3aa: CATSRDSTEAFF

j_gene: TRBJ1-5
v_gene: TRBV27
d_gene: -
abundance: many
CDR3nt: TGTGCCAGCTCCCCGGGACCCCTCGGCAATCAGCCCCAGCATTTT
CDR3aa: CASSPGPLGNQPQHF

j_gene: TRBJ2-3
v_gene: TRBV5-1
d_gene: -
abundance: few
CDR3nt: TGCGCCAGCAGCCCTACAGGGAGCACAGATACGCAGTATTTT
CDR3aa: CASSPTGSTDTQYF

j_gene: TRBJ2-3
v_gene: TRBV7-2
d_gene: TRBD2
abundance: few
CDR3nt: TGTGCCAGCAGCTTTAAAGAAGGGCGGGGGGCTGCAGATACGCAGTATTTT
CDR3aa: CASSFKEGRGAADTQYF

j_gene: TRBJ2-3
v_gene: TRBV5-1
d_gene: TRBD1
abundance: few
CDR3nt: TGCGCCAGCAGCTTGGGGGACAGGGCGGCAGATACGCAGTATTTT
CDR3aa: CASSLGDRAADTQYF

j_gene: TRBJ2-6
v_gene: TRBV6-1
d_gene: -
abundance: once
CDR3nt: TGTGCCAGCAGCACCGGGTCCAGAAGGGGGGCCAACGTCCTGACTTTC
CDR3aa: CASSTGSRRGANVLTF

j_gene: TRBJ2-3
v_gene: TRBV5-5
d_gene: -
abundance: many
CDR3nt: TGTGCCAGCAGTTTTCGACAGGCGGATACGCAGTATTTT
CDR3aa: CASSFRQADTQYF

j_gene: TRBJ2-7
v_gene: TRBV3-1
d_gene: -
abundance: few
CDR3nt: TGTGCCAGCAGCCAAGGAGCAGGGTCCCACGAGCAGTACTTC
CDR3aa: CASSQGAGSHEQYF

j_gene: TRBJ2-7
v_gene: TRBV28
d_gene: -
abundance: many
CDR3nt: TGTGCCAGCAGCCAGGGGACCACCTACGAGCAGTACTTC
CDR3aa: CASSQGTTYEQYF

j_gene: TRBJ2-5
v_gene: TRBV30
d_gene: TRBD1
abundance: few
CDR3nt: TGTGCCTGGGAATGGGGGACAGGGACGAAGACCCAGTACTTC
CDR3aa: CAWEWGTGTKTQYF

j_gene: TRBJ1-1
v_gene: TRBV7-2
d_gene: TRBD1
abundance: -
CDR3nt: TGTGCCAGCAGCCGAAATGGGGACAGGGATGAAGCTTTCTTT
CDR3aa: CASSRNGDRDEAFF

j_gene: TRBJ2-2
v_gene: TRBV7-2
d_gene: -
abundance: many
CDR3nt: TGTGCCAGCAGCTTGTCGTGGGGGCTTGGCACCGGGGAGCTGTTTTTT
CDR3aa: CASSLSWGLGTGELFF

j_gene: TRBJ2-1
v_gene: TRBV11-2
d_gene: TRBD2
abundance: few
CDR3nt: TGTGCCAGCAGAAGACTAGCGGGGGGCGACAGCTCCTACAATGAGCAGTTCTTC
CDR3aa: CASRRLAGGDSSYNEQFF

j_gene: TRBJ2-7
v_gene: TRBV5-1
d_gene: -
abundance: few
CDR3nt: TGCGCCAGCAGCTGGGCCGGAGCGTCCGTCGGGGACGAGCAGTACTTC
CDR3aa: CASSWAGASVGDEQYF

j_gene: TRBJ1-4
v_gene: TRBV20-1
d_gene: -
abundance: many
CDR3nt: TGCAGTGCTATATTTGAGGCCGGAGAAAAACTGTTTTTT
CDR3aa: CSAIFEAGEKLFF

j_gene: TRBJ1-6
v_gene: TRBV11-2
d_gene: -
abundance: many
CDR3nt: TGTGCCAGCAGCTTAGATCGAGCACCCCTCCACTTT
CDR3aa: CASSLDRAPLHF

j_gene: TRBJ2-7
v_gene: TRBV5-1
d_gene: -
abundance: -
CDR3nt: TGCGCCAGCAGCTTGCGGACAGCCCTGTCCCACGCGCAGTACTTC
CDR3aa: CASSLRTALSHAQYF

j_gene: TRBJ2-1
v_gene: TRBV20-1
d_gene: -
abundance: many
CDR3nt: TGCAGTGCTAGAGATCGCCTAGCATATGAGCAGTTCTTC
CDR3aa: CSARDRLAYEQFF

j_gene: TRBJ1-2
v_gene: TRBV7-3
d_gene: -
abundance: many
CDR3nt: TGTGCCAGCAGCTTAGAACGGGGTAATGGCTACACCTTC
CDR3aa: CASSLERGNGYTF

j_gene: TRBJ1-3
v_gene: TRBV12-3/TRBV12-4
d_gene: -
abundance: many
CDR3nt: TGTGCCAGCACCCCCGAAGGAGGTGGGGGAAACACCATATATTTT
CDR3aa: CASTPEGGGGNTIYF

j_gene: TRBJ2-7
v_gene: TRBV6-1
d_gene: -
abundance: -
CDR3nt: TGTGCCAGCAGAGCTCGGGACGGTTCCTACGATCAGTACTTC
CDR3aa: CASRARDGSYDQYF

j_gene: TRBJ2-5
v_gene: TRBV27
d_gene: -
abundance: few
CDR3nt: TGTGCCAGCAGTCTGAAGATGAAATATCAAGAGACCCAGTACTTC
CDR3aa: CASSLKMKYQETQYF

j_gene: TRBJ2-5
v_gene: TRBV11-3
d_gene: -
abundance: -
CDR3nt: TGTGCCAGCAGCTTATCCAGGTACCAAGAGACCCAGTACTTC
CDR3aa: CASSLSRYQETQYF

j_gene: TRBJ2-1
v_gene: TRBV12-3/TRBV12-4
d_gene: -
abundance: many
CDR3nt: TGTGCCAGCAGTTTTTGGGACGCTGCCAATGAGCAGTTCTTC
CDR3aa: CASSFWDAANEQFF

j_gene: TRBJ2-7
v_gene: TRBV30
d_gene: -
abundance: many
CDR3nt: TGTGCCTGGGGGACGGGCCCCTACGAGCAGTACTTC
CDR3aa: CAWGTGPYEQYF

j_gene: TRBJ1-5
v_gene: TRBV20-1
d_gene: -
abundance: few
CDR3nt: TGCAGTGCACGAGAGAGCTATAGCAATCAGCCCCAGCATTTT
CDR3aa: CSARESYSNQPQHF

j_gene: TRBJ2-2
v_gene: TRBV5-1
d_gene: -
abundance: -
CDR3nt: TGCGCCAGCATACCTGGGGGACAGAACACCGGGGAGCTGTTTTTT
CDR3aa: CASIPGGQNTGELFF

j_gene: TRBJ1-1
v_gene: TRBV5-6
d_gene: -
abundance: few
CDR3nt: TGTGCCAGCAGCGGCGGGTTCGGGAACACTGAAGCTTTCTTT
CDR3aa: CASSGGFGNTEAFF

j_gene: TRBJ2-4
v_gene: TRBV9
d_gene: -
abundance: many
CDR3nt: TGTGCCAGCAGCGTAGGACAGACAAACATTCAGTACTTC
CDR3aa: CASSVGQTNIQYF

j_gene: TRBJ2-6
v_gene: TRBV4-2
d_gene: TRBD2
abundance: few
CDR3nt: TGTGCCAGCAGCCTACTCCCCGGGACTAGCGGTTCTGGGGCCAACGTCCTGACTTTC
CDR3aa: CASSLLPGTSGSGANVLTF